This record looks at one T cell receptor beta chain sequence and its context. Blood, about 31 ml, was drawn into EDTA tubes. Magnetic negative selection enriched CD4+ T cells from thawed PBMCs. CD4+ T cell purity was typically around 95%. CDR1 and CDR2 from the germline V gene are SGHRS and YFSETQ. The V gene end was trimmed by 1 base and the J gene end by 1 base; junction bases not matched to a gene: 15. The CDR3 runs to 21 residues. This sample was included in a study of untreated major depressive disorder. Assay: immunoSEQ multiplex PCR; the TCRdb copy retains only in-frame clones and omits some. The table lists more than 20,000 clones, 85% to 95% of them singletons, with about 0.31% in the top ten.

The TCR was taken from a man between 25 and 39 years old in good health. The rearrangement uses TRBV5-1 and TRBJ2-5; TRBD2 aligns across 14 bases. Sequencing used CD4+ T cells from PBMCs. The CDR3 reads CASSLSVGRIGLAGGQETQYF. The CDR3 DNA sequence: TGCGCCAGCAGCTTGTCGGTAGGTAGGATCGGACTAGCGGGAGGCCAAGAGACCCAGTACTTC.